The next 9 T cell receptor beta chains were all read from a single sample in a study of blood T cell repertoires in COVID-19. Assay used: immunoSEQ multiplex PCR; TCRdb lists only in-frame clones, some missing. This table has approximately 250,000 clones, roughly 84% appearing once. Material for sequencing was peripheral blood. The receptor set was obtained from a woman in her thirties or forties who had recovered from COVID-19.

The rearrangement links TRBV7-9 to TRBJ2-5; no clear D. CDR1 and CDR2 from the germline V gene are SEHNR and FQNEAQ (reference sequence). V lost 3 bases and J 3 bases, leaving 8 bases between the germline ends. The CDR3 extends over 13 amino acids. This CDR3 is CASSFIQEETQYF. CDR3 nucleotides: TGTGCCAGCAGCTTTATCCAGGAAGAGACCCAGTACTTC.

The gene calls are TRBV20-1 and TRBJ1-1; tentatively, D is TRBD1 (5 bases). Trimming took 7 bases from V and 8 from J, leaving 14 bases between them. The CDR3 runs 11 residues. CDR1 is DFQATT, CDR2 SNEGSKA, per germline (reference sequence). CDR3 region: CSVGGVTEAFF. Here the CDR3 DNA reads TGCAGTGTTGGGGGGGTTACGGAAGCTTTCTTT.

The chain joins TRBV2 to TRBJ1-4; 7 bases align to TRBD1. The CDR3 totals 15 residues. CDR1 and CDR2 from the germline V gene are SNHLY and FYNNEI. Germline trimming cut 4 bases from V and 2 bases from J; bases unmatched to any gene: 4. CDR3 DNA: TGTGCCAGCAGTGCGACAGGGAGTACTAATGAAAAACTGTTTTTT. Protein sequence: CASSATGSTNEKLFF.

This sequence joins TRBV21-1 and TRBJ2-1; the table's D call, TRBD1, has no DNA check behind it. TRBV21-1 is annotated as a pseudogene. The CDR3 spans 22 residues. CDR3 sequence reads: CASSAKRRGQKVNKSSYNEQFF. CDR3 in DNA: TGTGCCAGCAGCGCTAAGAGAAGGGGGCAGAAAGTTAACAAAAGCTCCTACAATGAGCAGTTCTTC.

CDR3 nucleotides: TGTGCCAGCAGCTTGGTGGGGGGGCTTGACACTGAAGCTTTCTTT. It is translated as CASSLVGGLDTEAFF. The chain is built from TRBV5-5 and TRBJ1-1; perhaps TRBD1 as D (6 bases). Per germline, CDR1 SGHKS and CDR2 YYEKEE (reference sequence). The CDR3 covers 15 residues. V lost 0 bases, J lost 3 bases, and 12 bases lay in between.

The chain links TRBV28 to TRBJ1-2; D unresolved. Germline values: CDR1 MDHEN, CDR2 SYDVKM. Trimming shortened V by 3 bases and J by 5 bases, and 13 bases separated the two germline ends. The CDR3 contains 14 residues. CDR3 sequence: CASSFLQATYGYTF. As DNA, the CDR3 is TGTGCCAGCAGTTTCCTCCAGGCTACATATGGCTACACCTTC.

The V call is TRBV28, the J call TRBJ1-1; D uncertain. Between the trimmed V and J ends, which lost 10 bases and 8 bases, there was a span of 14 bases. In germline, CDR1 is MDHEN, CDR2 SYDVKM. CDR3 length: 11 residues. CDR3 in amino acids: CATRELGEAFF. CDR3 sequence (DNA): TGTGCCACCCGGGAACTCGGAGAAGCTTTCTTT.

This clone was counted a single time. The chain combines TRBV14 with TRBJ2-1, with D possibly TRBD2 on 5 matching bases. V was cut by 4 bases and J by 4 bases, with 14 bases left in between. Germline CDR1 and CDR2: SGHDN and FVKESK. This CDR3 spans 15 amino acids. The CDR3 DNA reads as TGTGCCAGCAGCCCACTAGGGAGTCGTTACAATGAGCAGTTCTTC. Translated, it gives CASSPLGSRYNEQFF.

This clone has a handful of counts. This chain connects TRBV3-1 (or the pseudogene TRBV3-2) to TRBJ1-5; D gene ambiguous. The CDR3 extends over 15 amino acids. V was clipped by 0 bases and J by 3 bases, with 9 bases between them. Per the germline V gene, CDR1 is LGHDT and CDR2 is YNNKEL (reference sequence). CDR3 loop: CASSQDQKSNQPQHF. In DNA, the CDR3 is TGTGCCAGCAGCCAAGATCAGAAATCCAATCAGCCCCAGCATTTT.